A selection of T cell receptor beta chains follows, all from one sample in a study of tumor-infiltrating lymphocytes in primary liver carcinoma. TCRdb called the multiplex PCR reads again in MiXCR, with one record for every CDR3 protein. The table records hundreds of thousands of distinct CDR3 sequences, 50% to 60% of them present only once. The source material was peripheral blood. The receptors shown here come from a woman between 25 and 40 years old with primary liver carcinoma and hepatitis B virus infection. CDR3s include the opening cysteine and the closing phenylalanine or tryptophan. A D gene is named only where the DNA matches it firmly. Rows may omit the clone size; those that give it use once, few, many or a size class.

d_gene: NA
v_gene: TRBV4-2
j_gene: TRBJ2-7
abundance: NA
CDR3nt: TGTGCCAGCAGCCAAGTGTTCGGGATGAGCTCCTACGAGCAGTACTTC
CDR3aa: CASSQVFGMSSYEQYF

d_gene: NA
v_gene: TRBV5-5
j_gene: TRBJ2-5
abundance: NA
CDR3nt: TGTGCCAGCCAGACCCCCGCCCAAGAGACCCAGTACTTC
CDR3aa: CASQTPAQETQYF

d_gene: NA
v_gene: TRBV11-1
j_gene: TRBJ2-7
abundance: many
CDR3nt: TGTGCCAGCAGCCCCCACAGCGGACTTTACGAGCAGTACTTC
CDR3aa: CASSPHSGLYEQYF

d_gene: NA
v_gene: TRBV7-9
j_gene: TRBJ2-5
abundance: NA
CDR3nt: TGTGCCAGCAGCTCGTGGAGTCGAGAGACTCAGTACTTC
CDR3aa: CASSSWSRETQYF

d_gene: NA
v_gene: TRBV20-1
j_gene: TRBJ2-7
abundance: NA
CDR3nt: TGCAGTGCTAGAGAGGTCGGTGGGCCTGGGAACGAGCAGTACTTC
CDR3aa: CSAREVGGPGNEQYF

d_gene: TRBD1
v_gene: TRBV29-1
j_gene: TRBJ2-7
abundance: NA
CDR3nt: TGCCGTGTCCAAGACCGGGACAGCTTCTCCTACGAGCAGTACTTC
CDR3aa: CRVQDRDSFSYEQYF

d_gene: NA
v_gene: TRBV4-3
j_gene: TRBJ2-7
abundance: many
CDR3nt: TGCGCCAGCAGCCAAGACCCGGCTGGAGGCTCCTACGAGCAGTACTTC
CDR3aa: CASSQDPAGGSYEQYF

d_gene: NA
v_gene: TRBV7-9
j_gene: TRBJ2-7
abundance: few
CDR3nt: TGTGCCAGCAGCTTAGTCGGGGGGCTCTTGTACGAGCAGTACTTC
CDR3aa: CASSLVGGLLYEQYF

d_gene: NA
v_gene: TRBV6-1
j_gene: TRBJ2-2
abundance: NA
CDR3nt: TGTGTCAGCATGAGGCAGGGGGGGGTAATAAACACCGGGGAGCTGTTTTTT
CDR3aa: CVSMRQGGVINTGELFF

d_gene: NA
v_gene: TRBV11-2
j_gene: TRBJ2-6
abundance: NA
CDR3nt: TGTGCCAGCAGCTTAGATACAGGGACCGGGGCCAACTACCTGACTTTC
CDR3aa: CASSLDTGTGANYLTF

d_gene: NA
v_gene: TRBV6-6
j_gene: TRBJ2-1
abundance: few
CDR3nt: TGTGCCAGCAGCTCCCGGGGAGAGACCTACAATGAGCAGTTCTTC
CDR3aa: CASSSRGETYNEQFF

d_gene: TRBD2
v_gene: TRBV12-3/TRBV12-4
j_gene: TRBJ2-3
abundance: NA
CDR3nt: TGTGCCAGCAGTTTACATGTTCGGGAGGGCCCTGATACGCAGTATTTT
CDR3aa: CASSLHVREGPDTQYF

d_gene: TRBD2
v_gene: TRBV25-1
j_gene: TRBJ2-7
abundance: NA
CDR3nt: TGTGCCAGCAGCGCCTCCGGGACTAGCGGGAGTCCCTCCTACGAGCAGTACTTC
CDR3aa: CASSASGTSGSPSYEQYF

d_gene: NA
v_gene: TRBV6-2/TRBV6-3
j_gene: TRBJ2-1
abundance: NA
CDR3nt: TGTGCCAGCAGTTACTCCCTCTCCCTCTTAAATAAGCAGTTCTTC
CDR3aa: CASSYSLSLLNKQFF

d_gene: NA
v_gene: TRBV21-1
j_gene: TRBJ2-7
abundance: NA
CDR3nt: TGTGCCAGCAGCAAATGGGACCCATACGAGCAGTACTTC
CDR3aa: CASSKWDPYEQYF

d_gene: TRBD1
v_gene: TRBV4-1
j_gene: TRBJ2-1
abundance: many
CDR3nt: TGCGCCAGCAGCCAGGTTAACAGGGGGCAAAATGAGCAGTTCTTC
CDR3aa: CASSQVNRGQNEQFF

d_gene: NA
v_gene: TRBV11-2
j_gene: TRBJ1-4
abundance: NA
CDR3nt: TGTGCCAGTAGCTCGTCGAGGTTTAATGAAAAACTGTTTTTT
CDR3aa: CASSSSRFNEKLFF

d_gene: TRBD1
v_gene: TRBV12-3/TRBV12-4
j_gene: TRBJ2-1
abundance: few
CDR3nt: TGTGCCAGCAGTTTAGGAAGGGGGCCAGCCTACAATGAGCAGTTCTTC
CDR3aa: CASSLGRGPAYNEQFF

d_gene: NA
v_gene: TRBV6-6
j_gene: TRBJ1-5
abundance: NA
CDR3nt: TGTGCCAGCATCCCGGACAGAAGCAATCAGCCCCAGCATTTT
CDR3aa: CASIPDRSNQPQHF

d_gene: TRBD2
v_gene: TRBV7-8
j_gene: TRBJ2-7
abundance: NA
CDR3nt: TGTGCCAGCACCCCCGGGTATCTAGCGGAAACCTACGAGCAGTACTTC
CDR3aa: CASTPGYLAETYEQYF

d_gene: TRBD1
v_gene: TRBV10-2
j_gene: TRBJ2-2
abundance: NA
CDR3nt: TGCGCCAGCGCCGAGACAGGGTGGGCCGGGGAGCTGTCTTTT
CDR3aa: CASAETGWAGELSF

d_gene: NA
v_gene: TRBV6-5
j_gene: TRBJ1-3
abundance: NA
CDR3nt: TGTGCCAGCAGTTACTCGGGGGGGAAGAGCTCTGGAAACACCATATATTTT
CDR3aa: CASSYSGGKSSGNTIYF

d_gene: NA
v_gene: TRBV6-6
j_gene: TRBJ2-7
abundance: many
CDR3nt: TGTGCCAGCAGTTACTCCCAGGGACGCCGGACCTACGAGCAGTACTTC
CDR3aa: CASSYSQGRRTYEQYF

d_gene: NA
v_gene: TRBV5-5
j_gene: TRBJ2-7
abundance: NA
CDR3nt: TGTGCCAGCATCGTTGCCCCCGGGTCCCACGAGCAGTACTTC
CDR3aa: CASIVAPGSHEQYF

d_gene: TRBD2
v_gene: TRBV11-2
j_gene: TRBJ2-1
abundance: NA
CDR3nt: TGTGCCAGCTGCCCTGGGAGGGCCCCTTCATACAATGAGCAGTTCTTC
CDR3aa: CASCPGRAPSYNEQFF

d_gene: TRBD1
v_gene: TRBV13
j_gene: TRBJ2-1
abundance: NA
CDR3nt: TGTGCCAGCAGCGGGGCGGGACAGGGGGAATCAATCGAGCAGTTCTTC
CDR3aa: CASSGAGQGESIEQFF

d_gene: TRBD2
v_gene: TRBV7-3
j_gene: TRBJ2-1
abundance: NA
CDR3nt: TGTGCCAGCGGCACTGACTTAGCGGGAGGGGGGAATGAGCAGTTCTTC
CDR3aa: CASGTDLAGGGNEQFF

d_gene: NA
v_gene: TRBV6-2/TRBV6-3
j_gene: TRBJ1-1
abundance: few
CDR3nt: TGTGCCAGCAAGGGCGGGCAGCCAAACACTGAAGCTTTCTTT
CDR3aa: CASKGGQPNTEAFF

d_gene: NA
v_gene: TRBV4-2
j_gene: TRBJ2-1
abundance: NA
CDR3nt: TGTGCCAGCAGCCATGGGAGTCTGGAGCAGTTCTTC
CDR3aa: CASSHGSLEQFF

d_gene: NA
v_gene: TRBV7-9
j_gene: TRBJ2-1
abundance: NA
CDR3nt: TGTGCCAGCAGCCCCAAAGAGGAAACTAGGGGGTTCAATGAGCAGCTCTTC
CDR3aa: CASSPKEETRGFNEQLF

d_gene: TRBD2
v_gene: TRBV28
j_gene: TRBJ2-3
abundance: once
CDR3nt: TGTGCCAGCAGACTCCCGACTAGCGGGAGGGGAGATACGCAGTATTTT
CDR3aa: CASRLPTSGRGDTQYF

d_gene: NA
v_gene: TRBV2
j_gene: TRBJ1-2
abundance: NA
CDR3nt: TGTGCCAGCAGTGAAGTAAGAACCCTGGGCGGCTACACCTTC
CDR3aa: CASSEVRTLGGYTF

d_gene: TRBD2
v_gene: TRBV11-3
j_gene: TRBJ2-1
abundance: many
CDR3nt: TGTGCCAGCAGCTTAAAACTAGCGGGATCCTACAATGAGCAGTTCTTC
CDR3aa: CASSLKLAGSYNEQFF

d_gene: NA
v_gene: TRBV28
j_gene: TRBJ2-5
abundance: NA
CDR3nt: TGTGCCAGCAGTTTATTGCGACTAGTGGGAGGTTGGGAGACCCAGTACTTC
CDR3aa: CASSLLRLVGGWETQYF

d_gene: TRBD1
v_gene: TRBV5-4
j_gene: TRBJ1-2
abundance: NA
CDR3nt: TGTGCCAGCAGCTCAACAGGGGGCGGGTATGGCTACACCTTC
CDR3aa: CASSSTGGGYGYTF

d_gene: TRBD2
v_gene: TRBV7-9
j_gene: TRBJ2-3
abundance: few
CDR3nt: TGTGCCAGCAGCTCCGGACTAGCGGGAGTTGCAGATACGCAGTATTTT
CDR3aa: CASSSGLAGVADTQYF

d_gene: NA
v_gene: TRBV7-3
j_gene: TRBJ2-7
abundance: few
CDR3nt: TGTGCCAGCAGCTTAACAAGTGTGGGGCTTGGCGAGCAGTACTTC
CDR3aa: CASSLTSVGLGEQYF

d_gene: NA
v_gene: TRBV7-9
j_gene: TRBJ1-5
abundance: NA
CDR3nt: TGTGCCAGCAGCTCGGACAGTGACACTTATAGCAATCAGCCCCAGCATTTT
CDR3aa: CASSSDSDTYSNQPQHF

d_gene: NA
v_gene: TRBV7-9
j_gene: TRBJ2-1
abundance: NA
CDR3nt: TGTGCCAGCAGCACAATCTTCAATGAGCAGTTCTTC
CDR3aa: CASSTIFNEQFF

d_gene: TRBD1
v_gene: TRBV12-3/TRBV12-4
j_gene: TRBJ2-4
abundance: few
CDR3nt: TGTGCCAGCACCTCCGGGACAGGGAACGACATTCAGTACTTC
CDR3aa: CASTSGTGNDIQYF

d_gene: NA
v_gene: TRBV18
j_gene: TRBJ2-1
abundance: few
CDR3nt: TGTGCCAGCTCACCACAGAATGAGCAGTTCTTC
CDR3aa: CASSPQNEQFF

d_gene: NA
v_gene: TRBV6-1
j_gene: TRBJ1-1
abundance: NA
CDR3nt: TGTGCCAGCAGTGAAGTGGGGGGTAACACTGAAGCTTTCTTT
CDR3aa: CASSEVGGNTEAFF

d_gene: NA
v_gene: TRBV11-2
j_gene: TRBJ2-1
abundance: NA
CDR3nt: TGTGCCAACAGCTTAGCAAGCAGGCCCCTCGAGCAGTTCTTC
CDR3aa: CANSLASRPLEQFF

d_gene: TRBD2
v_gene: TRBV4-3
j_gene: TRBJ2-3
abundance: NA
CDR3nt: TGCGCCAGCAGCCAAGTGCTCCCCAGGAGCGGGGGCACAGATACGCAGTATTTT
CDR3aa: CASSQVLPRSGGTDTQYF

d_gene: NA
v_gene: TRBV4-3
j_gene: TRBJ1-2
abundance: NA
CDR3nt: TGCGCCAGCAGCCAAGACATGGGGCAGGGCTGGTACGGCGACACCTTC
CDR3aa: CASSQDMGQGWYGDTF

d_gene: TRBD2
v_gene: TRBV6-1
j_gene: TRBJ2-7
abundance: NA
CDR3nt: TGTGCCGGTCGCGGACTAGCGGGAGGAGTCTACGAGCAGTACTTC
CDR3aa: CAGRGLAGGVYEQYF

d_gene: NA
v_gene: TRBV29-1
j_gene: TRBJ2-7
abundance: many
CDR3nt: TGCAGCTGTCGGGAAAACTCCTACGAGCAGTACTTC
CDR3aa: CSCRENSYEQYF

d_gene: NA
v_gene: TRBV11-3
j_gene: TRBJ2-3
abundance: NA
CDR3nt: TGTGACAGCAGCCCACTGGGTAGGAGGGGGACAGATACGCAGTATTTT
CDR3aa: CDSSPLGRRGTDTQYF

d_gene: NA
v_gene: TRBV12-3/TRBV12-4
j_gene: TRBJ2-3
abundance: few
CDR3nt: TGTGCCAGCAGCCCTCAGGGGCTCACAGATACGCAGTATTTT
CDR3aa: CASSPQGLTDTQYF

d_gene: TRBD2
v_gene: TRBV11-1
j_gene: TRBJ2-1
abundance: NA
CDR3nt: TGTGCCAGCAGCTTAGCAGCCCTGGTAGCGGGGTTGGATGAGCAGTTCTTC
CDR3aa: CASSLAALVAGLDEQFF

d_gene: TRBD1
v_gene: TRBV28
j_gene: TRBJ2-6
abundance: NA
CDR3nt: TGTGCCAGCAGTTTAACGGGACAGGGGGTGCAGGGGGCCAACGTCCTGACTTTC
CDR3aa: CASSLTGQGVQGANVLTF

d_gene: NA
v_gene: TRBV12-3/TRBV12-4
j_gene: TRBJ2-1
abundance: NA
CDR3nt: TGTGCCAGCAGGAGGACGGGGAGCTCCTACTATGAGCAGTTCTTC
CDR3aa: CASRRTGSSYYEQFF

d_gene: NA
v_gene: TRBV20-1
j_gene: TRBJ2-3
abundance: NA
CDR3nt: TGCAGTGCTAGAGATTTAGACCCACCGGGTACGCAGTATTTT
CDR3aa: CSARDLDPPGTQYF

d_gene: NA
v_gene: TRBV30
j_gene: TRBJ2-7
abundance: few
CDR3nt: TGTGCCTGGAGTGGGCCAGGAGGTGGCGAGCAGTACTTC
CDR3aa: CAWSGPGGGEQYF

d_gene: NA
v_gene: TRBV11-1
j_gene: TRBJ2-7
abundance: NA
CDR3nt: TGCGCCAGCAGCTTAGTCGAATACTACGAGCAGTACTTC
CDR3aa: CASSLVEYYEQYF

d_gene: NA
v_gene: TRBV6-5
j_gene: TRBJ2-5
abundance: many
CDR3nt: TGTGCCAGCAGGGGACTCGAGTGGGAGACCCAGTACTTC
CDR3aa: CASRGLEWETQYF

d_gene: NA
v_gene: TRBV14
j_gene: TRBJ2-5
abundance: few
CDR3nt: TGTGCCAGCAGCCCTTGGCAAGGGGGGAAAGAGACCCAGTACTTC
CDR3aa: CASSPWQGGKETQYF